Given below is one TCR beta chain in context. Its cognate antigen is unknown. This entry belongs to a study of beta chain features in type 1 diabetes. Study conclusions and caveats: The study notes PCR might favor shorter templates equally in patients and controls. Healthy donors had naive, central memory and Treg TCRB repertoires that appeared less similar than those seen among patients.

Germline V gives CDR1 GTSNPN, CDR2 SVGIG (reference sequence). Trimming shortened V by 0 bases and J by 7 bases, and 7 bases separated the two germline ends. The CDR3 totals 11 residues. Every participating donor gave one draw, a heparinised blood sample averaging about 100 mL. CD45RO/CCR7/CD25/CD127/CD95/CD27 sorting isolated CD4+ naive, central memory, regulatory and stem cell-like memory cells. Isolated RNA was reverse transcribed in full, so expressed TCRB transcripts were sequenced. The repertoire was sequenced with immunoSEQ multiplex PCR; TCRdb's copy has only in-frame clones and lacks some. The sample yields hundreds of thousands of clones, roughly 16% seen once.

This TCR was recovered from a man aged 18-30 years in good health. This chain connects TRBV30 to TRBJ2-7; no firm D call. Sequenced input: naive CD4+ T cells from blood. The CDR3 loop reads CAWSVRSEQYF. As DNA, the CDR3 is TGTGCCTGGAGTGTACGAAGTGAGCAGTACTTC.